The 5 T cell receptor beta chains below come from one sample, sequenced in a study of T cells after yellow fever vaccination. TCRdb ran MiXCR on the 5' RACE reads and lists one entry per CDR3 protein. The table records over 110,000 distinct CDR3 sequences, 7.7% of them present only once. Specimen: CD4+ T cells sorted from PBMCs, collected 5 days after the yellow fever booster vaccination. The receptors stem from a young man who received the YFV17D yellow fever vaccine.

This clonotype was observed many times. The chain carries TRBV4-2 and TRBJ2-5; 9 bases line up with TRBD1. CDR1 and CDR2 from the germline V gene are LGHNA and YNFKEQ. V gave up 4 bases and J gave up 4 bases; unmatched junction bases: 7. This CDR3 is 15 amino acids long. The CDR3 nucleotides are TGTGCCAGCAGCCTCGAACAGGGGGCGATAGAGACCCAGTACTTC. This gives the protein CASSLEQGAIETQYF.

This clonotype occurred a few times. The chain recombines TRBV19 with TRBJ2-7; 7 bases line up with TRBD2. The CDR3 extends over 14 amino acids. V gave up 7 bases and J gave up 6 bases; unmatched junction bases: 12. The germline V gene encodes CDR1 LNHDA and CDR2 SQIVND (reference sequence). CDR3 nucleotide sequence: TGTGCCAGTAAGGGCGGGAGTACAAGACTCGAGCAGTACTTC. This gives the protein CASKGGSTRLEQYF.

This clonotype was seen repeatedly, ten times or more. The V call is TRBV5-1, the J call TRBJ1-4, with a weak D call TRBD1 (5 bases). This CDR3 comprises 16 residues. Germline CDR1 SGHRS, CDR2 YFSETQ. V shed 4 bases and J shed 0 bases, with 13 bases lying between them. The chain's CDR3 is CASSPEGRSTNEKLFF. CDR3 coding DNA: TGCGCCAGCAGCCCGGAGGGGCGCTCAACTAATGAAAAACTGTTTTTT. Drawing the rest from reference TRBV5-1 and TRBJ1-4, the complete variable domain is KAGVTQTPRYLIKTRGQQVTLSCSPISGHRSVSWYQQTPGQGLQFLFEYFSETQRNKGNFPGRFSGRQFSNSRSEMNVSTLELGDSALYLCASSPEGRSTNEKLFFGSGTQLSVL.

This clonotype was counted many times. J is TRBJ2-1 and V is TRBV7-2, with TRBD1 as a possible D gene (7 bases). Germline lookup yields CDR1 SGHTA and CDR2 FQGNSA. CDR3 length: 14 residues. V was pared by 5 bases and J by 7 bases, with 15 bases between. The chain's CDR3 is CASSPQGGGNEQFF. The CDR3, as DNA: TGTGCCAGCAGCCCCCAGGGGGGCGGAAATGAGCAGTTCTTC.

About this clonotype itself: This clone may be a read error of a much larger clone one base away. The chain carries TRBV4-3 and TRBJ2-7, with D possibly matching TRBD1 (5 bases). V was cut by 0 bases and J by 1 base, with 16 bases left in between. Germline CDR1 is LGHNA and CDR2 is YSLEER. This CDR3 region has 17 residues. This chain's CDR3 is CASSQETGRVNSYEQYF. The CDR3, as DNA: TGCGCCAGCAGCCAAGAGACGGGCAGGGTGAATTCCTACGAGCAGTACTTC.